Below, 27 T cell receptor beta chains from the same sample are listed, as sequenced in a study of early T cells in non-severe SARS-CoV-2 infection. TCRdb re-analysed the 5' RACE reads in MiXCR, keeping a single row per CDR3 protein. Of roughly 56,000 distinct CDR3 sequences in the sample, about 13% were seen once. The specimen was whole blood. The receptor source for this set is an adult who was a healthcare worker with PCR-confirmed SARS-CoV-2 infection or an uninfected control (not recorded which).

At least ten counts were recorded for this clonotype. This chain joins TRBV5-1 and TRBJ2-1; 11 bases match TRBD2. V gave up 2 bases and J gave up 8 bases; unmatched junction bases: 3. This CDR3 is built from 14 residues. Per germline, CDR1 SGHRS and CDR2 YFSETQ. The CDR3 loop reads CASSFSGGAYEQFF. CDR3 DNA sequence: TGCGCCAGCAGCTTTAGCGGGGGGGCGTATGAGCAGTTCTTC.

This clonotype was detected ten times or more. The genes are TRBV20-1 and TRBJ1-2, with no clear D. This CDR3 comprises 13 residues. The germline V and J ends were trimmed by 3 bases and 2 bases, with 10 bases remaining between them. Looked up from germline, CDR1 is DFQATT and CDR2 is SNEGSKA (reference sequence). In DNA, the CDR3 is TGCAGTGCTAGCTCCGGGAGGAACTATGGCTACACCTTC. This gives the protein CSASSGRNYGYTF.

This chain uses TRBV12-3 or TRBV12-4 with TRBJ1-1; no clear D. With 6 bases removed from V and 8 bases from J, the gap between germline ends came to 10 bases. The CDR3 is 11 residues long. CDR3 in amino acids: CASSRGREAFF. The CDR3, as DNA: TGTGCCAGCAGCCGAGGCAGGGAAGCTTTCTTT.

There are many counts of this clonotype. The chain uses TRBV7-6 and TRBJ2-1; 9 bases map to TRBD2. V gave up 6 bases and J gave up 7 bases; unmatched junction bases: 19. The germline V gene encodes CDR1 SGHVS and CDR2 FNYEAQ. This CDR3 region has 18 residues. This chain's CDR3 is CASSPRGTWREGLNEQFF. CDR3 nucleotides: TGTGCCAGCAGTCCACGGGGTACTTGGCGGGAGGGGCTGAATGAGCAGTTCTTC. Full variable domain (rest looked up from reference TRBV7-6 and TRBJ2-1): GAGVSQSPRYKVTKRGQDVALRCDPISGHVSLYWYRQALGQGPEFLTYFNYEAQQDKSGLPNDRFSAERPEGSISTLTIQRTEQRDSAMYRCASSPRGTWREGLNEQFFGPGTRLTVL.

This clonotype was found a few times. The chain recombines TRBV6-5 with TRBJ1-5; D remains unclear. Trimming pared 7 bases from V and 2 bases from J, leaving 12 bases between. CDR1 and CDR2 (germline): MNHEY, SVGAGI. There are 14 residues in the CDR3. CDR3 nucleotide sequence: TGTGCCAGCAAATCCCAGGAGGGCAATCAGCCCCAGCATTTT. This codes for CASKSQEGNQPQHF.

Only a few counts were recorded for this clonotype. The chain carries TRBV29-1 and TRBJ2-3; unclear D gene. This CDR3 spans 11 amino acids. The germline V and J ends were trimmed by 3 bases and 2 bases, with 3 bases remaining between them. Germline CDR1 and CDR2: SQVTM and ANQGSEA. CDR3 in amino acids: CSVDLTDTQYF. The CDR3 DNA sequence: TGCAGCGTTGACCTCACAGATACGCAGTATTTT.

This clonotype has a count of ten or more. The CDR3 loop reads CASSESNIGNTIYF. In DNA form, the CDR3 reads TGCGCCAGCAGTGAGTCGAATATTGGAAACACCATATATTTT. The V gene is TRBV10-1, the J gene TRBJ1-3; D not certain. V gave up 0 bases and J gave up 3 bases, with 6 bases separating them. Per germline, CDR1 WNHNN and CDR2 SYGVQD (reference sequence). The CDR3 is made up of 14 amino acids.

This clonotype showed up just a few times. This CDR3 is CASSNRQGGGYTF. CDR3 bases: TGTGCCAGCAGCAATCGACAGGGAGGGGGCTACACCTTC. V and J are TRBV11-2 and TRBJ1-2; 7 nucleotides agree with TRBD1. Looked up from germline, CDR1 is SGHAT and CDR2 is FQNNGV. Trimming removed 5 bases from V and 8 bases from J; junction bases left unmatched: 8. There are 13 residues in the CDR3.

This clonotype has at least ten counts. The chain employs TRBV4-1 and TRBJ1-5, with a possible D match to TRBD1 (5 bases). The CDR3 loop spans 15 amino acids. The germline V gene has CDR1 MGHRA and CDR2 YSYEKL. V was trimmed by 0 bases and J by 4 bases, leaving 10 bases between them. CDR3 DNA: TGCGCCAGCAGCCAAGAGGGCGGGGGGAATCAGCCCCAGCATTTT. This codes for CASSQEGGGNQPQHF.

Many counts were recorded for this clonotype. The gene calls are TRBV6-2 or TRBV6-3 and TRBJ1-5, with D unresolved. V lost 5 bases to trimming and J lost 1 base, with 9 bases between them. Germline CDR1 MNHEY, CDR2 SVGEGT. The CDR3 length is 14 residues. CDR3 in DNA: TGTGCCAGCAGTCGGGCGGGGAGCAATCAGCCCCAGCATTTT. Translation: CASSRAGSNQPQHF.

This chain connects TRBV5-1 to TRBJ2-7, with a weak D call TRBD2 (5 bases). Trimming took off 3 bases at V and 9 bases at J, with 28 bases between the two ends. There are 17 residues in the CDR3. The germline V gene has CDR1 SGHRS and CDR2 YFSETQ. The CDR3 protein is CASSYPTGRGFTMVQYF. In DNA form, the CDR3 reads TGCGCCAGCAGCTACCCGACGGGCCGGGGATTTACGATGGTGCAGTACTTC.

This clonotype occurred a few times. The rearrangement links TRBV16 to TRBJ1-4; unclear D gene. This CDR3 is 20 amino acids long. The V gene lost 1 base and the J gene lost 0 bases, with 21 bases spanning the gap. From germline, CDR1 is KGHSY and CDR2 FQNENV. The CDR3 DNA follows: TGTGCCAGCAGCCAATTCCGATCGGACCCTAATGGATCAACTAATGAAAAACTGTTTTTT. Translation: CASSQFRSDPNGSTNEKLFF.

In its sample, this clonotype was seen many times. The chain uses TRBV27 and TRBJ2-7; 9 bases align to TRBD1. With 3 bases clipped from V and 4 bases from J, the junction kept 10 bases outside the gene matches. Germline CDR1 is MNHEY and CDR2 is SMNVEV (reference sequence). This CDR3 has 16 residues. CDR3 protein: CASSFNVGTGRYEQYF. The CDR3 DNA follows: TGTGCCAGCAGTTTCAATGTTGGGACAGGGCGTTACGAGCAGTACTTC.

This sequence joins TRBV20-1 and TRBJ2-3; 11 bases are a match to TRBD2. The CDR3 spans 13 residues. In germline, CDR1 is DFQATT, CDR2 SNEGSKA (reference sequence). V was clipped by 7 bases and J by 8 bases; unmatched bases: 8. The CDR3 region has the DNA TGCAGTGTAGGGACTAGCGGCATCGGTACGCAGTATTTT. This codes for CSVGTSGIGTQYF.

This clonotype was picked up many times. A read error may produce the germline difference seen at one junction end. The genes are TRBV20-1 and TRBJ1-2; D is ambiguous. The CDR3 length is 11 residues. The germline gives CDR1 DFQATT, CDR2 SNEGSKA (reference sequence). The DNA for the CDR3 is TGCAGTGCTAAGGCGGACCTAACTAAGGCCTTC. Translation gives CSAKADLTKAF.

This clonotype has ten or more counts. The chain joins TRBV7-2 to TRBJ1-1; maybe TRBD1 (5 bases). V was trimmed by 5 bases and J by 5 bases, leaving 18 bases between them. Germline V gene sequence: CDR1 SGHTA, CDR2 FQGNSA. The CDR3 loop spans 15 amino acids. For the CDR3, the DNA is TGTGCCAGCAGCCCCCGGGACGCGCGTCTTACTGAAGCTTTCTTT. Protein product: CASSPRDARLTEAFF.

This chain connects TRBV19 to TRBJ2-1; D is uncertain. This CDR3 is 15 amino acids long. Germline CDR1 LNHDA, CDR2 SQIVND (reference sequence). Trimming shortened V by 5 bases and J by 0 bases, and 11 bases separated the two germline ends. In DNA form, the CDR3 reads TGTGCCAGTAGTCTCGGGTTGAGCTCCTACAATGAGCAGTTCTTC. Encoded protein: CASSLGLSSYNEQFF. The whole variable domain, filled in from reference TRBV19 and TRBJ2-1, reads DGGITQSPKYLFRKEGQNVTLSCEQNLNHDAMYWYRQDPGQGLRLIYYSQIVNDFQKGDIAEGYSVSREKKESFPLTVTSAQKNPTAFYLCASSLGLSSYNEQFFGPGTRLTVL.

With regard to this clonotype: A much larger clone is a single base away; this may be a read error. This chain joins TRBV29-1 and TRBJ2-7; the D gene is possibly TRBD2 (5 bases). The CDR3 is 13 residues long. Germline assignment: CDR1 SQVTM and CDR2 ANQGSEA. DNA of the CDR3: TGCAGCGCAGGAGAGGGTAGGTCCTACGAGCTGTACTTC. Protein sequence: CSAGEGRSYELYF.

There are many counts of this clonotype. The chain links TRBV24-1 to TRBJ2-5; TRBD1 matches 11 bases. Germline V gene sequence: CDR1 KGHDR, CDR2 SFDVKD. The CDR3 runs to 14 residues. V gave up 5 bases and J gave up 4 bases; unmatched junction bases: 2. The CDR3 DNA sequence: TGTGCCACCAGTGCAGGGACAGGGGGAGAGACCCAGTACTTC. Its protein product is CATSAGTGGETQYF.

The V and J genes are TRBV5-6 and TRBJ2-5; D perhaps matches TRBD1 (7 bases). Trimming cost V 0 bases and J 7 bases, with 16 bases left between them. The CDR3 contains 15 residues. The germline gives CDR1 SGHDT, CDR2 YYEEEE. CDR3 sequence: CASSLGRGQGVTQYF. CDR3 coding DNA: TGTGCCAGCAGCTTGGGGAGGGGGCAAGGTGTGACCCAGTACTTC.

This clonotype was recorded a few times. The CDR3 reads CASSPRPGQGYNEQFF. The DNA of the CDR3 is TGTGCCAGCAGCCCCCGACCGGGACAGGGCTACAATGAGCAGTTCTTC. The chain combines TRBV21-1 with TRBJ2-1; the D call in the table, TRBD1, was not verified against the DNA. TRBV21-1 is noted as a pseudogene. The CDR3 has 16 residues.

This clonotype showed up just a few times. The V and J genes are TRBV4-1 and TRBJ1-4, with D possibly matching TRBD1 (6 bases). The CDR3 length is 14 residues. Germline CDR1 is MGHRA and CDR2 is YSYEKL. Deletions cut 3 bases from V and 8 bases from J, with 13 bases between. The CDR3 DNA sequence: TGCGCCAGCAGCCAGCAGGGGAACAGGGAAAAACTGTTTTTT. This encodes CASSQQGNREKLFF.

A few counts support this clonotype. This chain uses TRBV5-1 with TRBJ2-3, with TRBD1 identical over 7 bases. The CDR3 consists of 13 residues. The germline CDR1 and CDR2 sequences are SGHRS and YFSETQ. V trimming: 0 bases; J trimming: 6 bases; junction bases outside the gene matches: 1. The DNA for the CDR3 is TGCGCCAGCAGCTTGGGACAGGGTGATACGCAGTATTTT. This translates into CASSLGQGDTQYF.

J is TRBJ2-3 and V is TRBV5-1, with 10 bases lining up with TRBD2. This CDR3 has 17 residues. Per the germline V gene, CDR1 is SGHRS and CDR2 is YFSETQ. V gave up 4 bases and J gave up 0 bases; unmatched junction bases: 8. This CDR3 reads CASSPRERGGSTDTQYF. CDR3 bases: TGCGCCAGCAGCCCCAGGGAGCGGGGGGGAAGCACAGATACGCAGTATTTT. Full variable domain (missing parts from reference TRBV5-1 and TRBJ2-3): KAGVTQTPRYLIKTRGQQVTLSCSPISGHRSVSWYQQTPGQGLQFLFEYFSETQRNKGNFPGRFSGRQFSNSRSEMNVSTLELGDSALYLCASSPRERGGSTDTQYFGPGTRLTVL.

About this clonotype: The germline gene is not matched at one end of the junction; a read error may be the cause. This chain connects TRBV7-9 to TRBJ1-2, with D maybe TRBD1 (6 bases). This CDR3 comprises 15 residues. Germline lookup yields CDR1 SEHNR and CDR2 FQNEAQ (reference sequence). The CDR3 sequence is CASSVAQGTNYGYTF. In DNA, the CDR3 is TGTGCCAGCAGCGTAGCACAGGGAACTAACTATGGCTACACCTTC.

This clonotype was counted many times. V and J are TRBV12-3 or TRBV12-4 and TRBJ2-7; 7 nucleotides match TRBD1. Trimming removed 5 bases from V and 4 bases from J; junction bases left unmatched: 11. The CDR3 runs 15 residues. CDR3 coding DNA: TGTGCCAGCAGTCCAGGGGGACAAAGAATTTACGAGCAGTACTTC. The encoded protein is CASSPGGQRIYEQYF.

CDR3 sequence reads: CASSVQGGGPYEQYF. In nucleotides, the CDR3 is TGTGCCAGCAGCGTCCAGGGGGGCGGGCCCTACGAGCAGTACTTC. This chain joins TRBV9 and TRBJ2-7; tentative D call: TRBD1 (7 bases). The CDR3 spans 15 residues. The V end lost 2 bases, the J end lost 2 bases, and 14 bases lay between the germline ends. Germline assignment: CDR1 SGDLS and CDR2 YYNGEE.